The clone carrying this TCR beta chain was counted a few times. Each individual donor underwent a draw of ten milliliters of peripheral blood. These data belong to a study of blood T cells in healthy people across ages. The authors ran a second PCR of roughly 6 to 12 cycles using a sample-barcoded 5' primer and a J-beta primer mix. Researchers report that a template-switch adaptor with 12 random nucleotides tagged each cDNA molecule. One entry per CDR3 protein results from TCRdb running MiXCR on the 5' RACE reads. The table includes 1.4 million to 1.5 million distinct CDR3 sequences, about 40% detected once. Trimming removed 2 bases at V and 9 bases at J, with 16 bases between. The CDR3 has 15 amino acids. CDR1 is MNHEY, CDR2 SVGAGI, per germline.

This TCR was recovered from a woman younger than 30 in good health. The V gene is TRBV6-5, the J gene TRBJ2-2; D is tentatively TRBD1 or TRBD2 (6 bases each). Sequencing was performed on blood. The CDR3 sequence is CASSYPGARERELFF. Here the CDR3 DNA reads TGTGCCAGCAGTTACCCGGGGGCCAGGGAACGGGAGCTGTTTTTT.